The rows below give T cell receptor beta chains drawn from one sample of a study of T cells in Graves' hyperthyroidism and ophthalmopathy. TCRdb recomputed calls from the multiplex PCR reads with MiXCR, one row per CDR3 protein. The sample includes approximately 600,000 distinct CDR3 sequences, under 20% seen only once; the top ten take approximately 3.9%. The material sequenced was blood. The source is a woman in her twenties or thirties with Graves' hyperthyroidism. The CDR3 runs from the conserved cysteine through the conserved F or W. Each record gives: V gene, D gene, J gene, clone size, CDR3 DNA, CDR3 protein. D genes are given only for firm matches. Expanded clones are given a class, and other clones once, few, many or no size at all.

V: TRBV29-1
D: TRBD1
J: TRBJ2-5
size: -
DNA: TGCAGCGTTTCACCCGGGACAGGACAAGAGACCCAGTACTTC
CDR3: CSVSPGTGQETQYF

V: TRBV3-1
D: -
J: TRBJ1-1
size: many
DNA: TGTGCCAGCAGCCAAGAAGGAGCGCGGACTGAAGCTTTCTTT
CDR3: CASSQEGARTEAFF

V: TRBV5-5
D: -
J: TRBJ2-1
size: many
DNA: TGTGCCAGCAGCTTGGCGGCGGGGAACAATGAGCAGTTCTTC
CDR3: CASSLAAGNNEQFF

V: TRBV3-1
D: -
J: TRBJ2-7
size: many
DNA: TGTGCCAGCAGCCAAGGAATAGGGGTCTCCTACGAGCAGTACTTC
CDR3: CASSQGIGVSYEQYF

V: TRBV28
D: TRBD1
J: TRBJ2-7
size: many
DNA: TGTGCCAGCAGTTCTCATCCCGGGACAGACTCCTACGAGCAGTACTTC
CDR3: CASSSHPGTDSYEQYF

V: TRBV12-3/TRBV12-4
D: TRBD2
J: TRBJ2-1
size: -
DNA: TGTGCCAGCAGCGAGCCGGGGACTAGCGGATCCGAGCAGCAGTTCTTC
CDR3: CASSEPGTSGSEQQFF

V: TRBV29-1
D: -
J: TRBJ2-3
size: once
DNA: TGCAGCGTCAGGACCCACGGGCAGGCAGATACGCAGTATTTT
CDR3: CSVRTHGQADTQYF

V: TRBV28
D: -
J: TRBJ2-4
size: many
DNA: TGTGCCAGCAGCGGCGGCCTAGCCAAAAACATTCAGTACTTC
CDR3: CASSGGLAKNIQYF

V: TRBV10-3
D: -
J: TRBJ2-7
size: -
DNA: TGTGCCATCAGTGAAGGGGGGAGAGCCTACGAGCAGTACTTC
CDR3: CAISEGGRAYEQYF

V: TRBV12-3/TRBV12-4
D: -
J: TRBJ2-6
size: -
DNA: TGTGCCAGCAGCAGCATAACAGGGGCCAACGTCCTGACTTTC
CDR3: CASSSITGANVLTF

V: TRBV19
D: TRBD2
J: TRBJ2-1
size: -
DNA: TGTGCCAGTAGTAGGTCGGGAGGTCCTTTCAATGAGCAGTTCTTC
CDR3: CASSRSGGPFNEQFF